Sequencing of this T cell receptor beta chain was carried out in a study of cytomegalovirus exposure and HLA in healthy donors. The V end was cut by 0 bases, the J end by 2 bases, with 11 bases between. The CDR3 runs 14 residues. Germline V gene data show CDR1 as GTSNPN and CDR2 as SVGIG (reference sequence). The PCR employed 60 Vbeta primers together with 13 Jbeta primers. Sequenced by immunoSEQ multiplex PCR; TCRdb stores in-frame clones only, minus some. The repertoire includes about 160,000 clones, around 79% of them detected once, and 2.1% sits in the top ten. Source material: PBMCs. This receptor was obtained from a middle-aged man in good health and CMV-seronegative. The chain employs TRBV30 and TRBJ2-7, with D hard to call. CDR3 residues: CAWSVGWQAYEQYF. DNA of the CDR3: TGTGCCTGGAGTGTAGGTTGGCAGGCCTACGAGCAGTACTTC.